This entry lists 31 T cell receptor beta chains sequenced from one sample in a study of vaccination effects on CD4 cells after COVID-19. With the ViraFEST assay, the study expanded antigen-specific CD4+ T cells using viral peptide pools, then sequenced them. Following an approximately ten-day culture, CD4+ T cells were purified. Having tested negative for nucleocapsid antibodies, the vaccine recipients showed no prior SARS-CoV-2 infection. No antigen is known for these receptors. Assay used: immunoSEQ multiplex PCR; TCRdb lists only in-frame clones, some missing. Of some 30,000 clones listed, around 70% are singletons. Sample: CD4+ T cells from PBMCs cultured with SARS-CoV-2 spike peptides, taken before COVID-19 vaccination. Receptors were obtained from a human donor who received a COVID-19 vaccine.

This clone was detected only a few times. This chain links TRBV4-1 with TRBJ2-3, with TRBD1 matching over 8 bases. Trimming at V came to 3 bases and at J to 3 bases, leaving 11 bases not matched to a gene. CDR1 is MGHRA, CDR2 YSYEKL, per germline. The CDR3 is made up of 17 amino acids. In DNA, the CDR3 is TGCGCCAGCAGCCAGAGCAGGGACAGGTCCCTGACAGATACGCAGTATTTT. Its translation: CASSQSRDRSLTDTQYF.

This chain connects TRBV5-1 to TRBJ1-2, with D unresolved. Germline CDR1 is SGHRS and CDR2 is YFSETQ. The CDR3 has 15 amino acids. The ends were cut back, 0 bases at V and 6 bases at J, with 15 bases in the middle. The CDR3 loop is CASSLDSNIFNGYTF. The CDR3 coding sequence is TGCGCCAGCAGCTTGGACAGTAATATTTTTAATGGCTACACCTTC.

The rearrangement uses TRBV3-1 (or the pseudogene TRBV3-2) and TRBJ1-5, with D possibly TRBD1 on 5 matching bases. V shed 3 bases and J shed 2 bases, with 11 bases lying between them. The CDR3 length is 15 residues. Germline V gene lookup returns CDR1 LGHDT and CDR2 YNNKEL (reference sequence). CDR3 protein: CASSQGSGRNQPQHF. DNA of the CDR3: TGTGCCAGCAGCCAGGGTTCGGGACGCAATCAGCCCCAGCATTTT.

This sequence joins TRBV6-5 and TRBJ2-1; TRBD2 matches 11 bases. Germline loops: CDR1 MNHEY, CDR2 SVGAGI. The CDR3 consists of 15 residues. J was trimmed by 7 bases and V by 6 bases; bases with no gene match: 8. In nucleotides, the CDR3 is TGTGCCAGCAGCAAAGGGACTAGCGGCACGAATGAGCAGTTCTTC. Encoded protein: CASSKGTSGTNEQFF.

This chain connects TRBV6-5 to TRBJ1-4, with D maybe TRBD1 (5 bases). V was trimmed by 6 bases and J by 0 bases, leaving 11 bases between them. From germline, CDR1 is MNHEY and CDR2 SVGAGI. The CDR3 covers 15 residues. The CDR3 DNA sequence: TGTGCCAGCAGGGATGGGGGAACAACTAATGAAAAACTGTTTTTT. It specifies CASRDGGTTNEKLFF.

The chain employs TRBV28 and TRBJ1-2, with 9 nucleotides matching TRBD1. Germline V lookup: CDR1 MDHEN, CDR2 SYDVKM. This CDR3 region has 14 residues. V lost 10 bases, J lost 5 bases, and 11 bases stayed unmatched. In DNA form, the CDR3 reads TGTGCCATCTGGGGACAGGGTATTAATTATGGCTACACCTTC. This encodes CAIWGQGINYGYTF.

The chain uses TRBV6-5 and TRBJ2-7, with D maybe TRBD1 (6 bases). The CDR3 has 15 amino acids. Trimming removed 6 bases at V and 3 bases at J, with 18 bases between. Germline V lookup: CDR1 MNHEY, CDR2 SVGAGI. The CDR3 loop reads CASSPTATGFYEQYF. The DNA for the CDR3 is TGTGCCAGCAGCCCCACCGCGACAGGCTTCTACGAGCAGTACTTC.

The sample holds a few counts of this clone. This chain links TRBV6-5 with TRBJ1-2; D not certain. CDR3 length: 12 amino acids. The germline V gene has CDR1 MNHEY and CDR2 SVGAGI. Trimming removed 0 bases at V and 7 bases at J, with 6 bases between. DNA for the CDR3: TGTGCCAGCAGTTACTCGGGTCGTGGCTACACCTTC. This gives the protein CASSYSGRGYTF.

The chain couples TRBV24-1 to TRBJ2-5; the D gene is possibly TRBD2 (5 bases). V was cut by 3 bases and J by 7 bases, with 11 bases left in between. The CDR3 spans 13 residues. Germline lookup yields CDR1 KGHDR and CDR2 SFDVKD. The CDR3 protein is CATSDGSGRTQYF. CDR3 coding DNA: TGTGCCACCAGTGATGGGTCGGGGAGGACCCAGTACTTC.

The chain is built from TRBV10-1 and TRBJ2-2, with TRBD1 matching over 7 bases. Germline-derived CDR1 and CDR2 are WNHNN and SYGVQD (reference sequence). The CDR3 covers 14 residues. J was trimmed by 6 bases and V by 6 bases; bases with no gene match: 7. CDR3 DNA sequence: TGCGCCAGCAGAGCCCAGGGGGAAGCCGGGGAGCTGTTTTTT. It codes for CASRAQGEAGELFF.

V is TRBV27 and J is TRBJ1-6; 10 bases align to TRBD1. Germline CDR1 and CDR2: MNHEY and SMNVEV (reference sequence). Losses at the gene ends were 7 bases for V and 9 bases for J; bases not matched to a gene: 9. The CDR3 contains 15 residues. CDR3 nucleotide sequence: TGTGCCAGCACTCAACTCGGGACAGGGGTTTCACCCCTCCACTTT. It encodes CASTQLGTGVSPLHF.

On this clone itself: Mismatch with germline at one junction end may stem from a read error. The V call is TRBV7-7, the J call TRBJ2-5, with D possibly being TRBD2 (6 bases). Germline assignment: CDR1 SSHAT and CDR2 FNYEAQ (reference sequence). The CDR3 is made up of 16 amino acids. The CDR3: CASSSIPGTSGESQYF. For the CDR3, the DNA is TGTGCCAGCAGTTCCATCCCGGGGACGTCGGGGGAGAGCCAGTACTTC.

This clone was counted a few times. The chain combines TRBV3-1 (or the pseudogene TRBV3-2) with TRBJ2-5; D remains ambiguous. V dropped 1 base and J dropped 2 bases, with 5 bases sitting between them. The V gene's germline CDR1 is LGHDT and CDR2 YNNKEL (reference sequence). The CDR3 runs to 13 residues. The CDR3 sequence is CASSQVDQETQYF. CDR3 in DNA: TGTGCCAGCAGCCAAGTGGATCAAGAGACCCAGTACTTC.

V gene TRBV4-1 combines with J gene TRBJ1-3; D is ambiguous. Trimming pared 4 bases from V and 1 base from J, leaving 17 bases between. There are 17 residues in the CDR3. Germline CDR1 MGHRA, CDR2 YSYEKL. The CDR3 bases are TGCGCCAGCAGCCGCGGAGGAATAGCCCTTTCTGGAAACACCATATATTTT. Translated, it gives CASSRGGIALSGNTIYF.

This clone was picked up one time. The V gene is TRBV2, the J gene TRBJ2-5, with TRBD1 as a possible D gene (6 bases). The CDR3 covers 13 residues. V dropped 7 bases and J dropped 5 bases, with 14 bases sitting between them. The V gene's germline CDR1 is SNHLY and CDR2 FYNNEI. The CDR3: CASTEQGSETQYF. The CDR3 DNA is TGTGCCAGCACCGAGCAGGGGTCGGAGACCCAGTACTTC. The variable domain in full, completed from reference TRBV2 and TRBJ2-5, reads EPEVTQTPSHQVTQMGQEVILRCVPISNHLYFYWYRQILGQKVEFLVSFYNNEISEKSEIFDDQFSVERPDGSNFTLKIRSTKLEDSAMYFCASTEQGSETQYFGPGTRLLVL.

The CDR3 DNA follows: TGTGCCAGTAAAGGAGTAGACAGCATCAATCAGCCCCAGCATTTT. This codes for CASKGVDSINQPQHF. The chain uses TRBV19 and TRBJ1-5; possibly TRBD1 for D (5 bases). The germline V gene has CDR1 LNHDA and CDR2 SQIVND (reference sequence). V was clipped by 7 bases and J by 3 bases, with 16 bases between them. The CDR3 consists of 15 residues.

The chain employs TRBV9 and TRBJ2-3; D is unclear. V lost 1 base and J lost 2, with 5 bases in between. From germline, CDR1 is SGDLS and CDR2 YYNGEE. The CDR3 runs 13 residues. CDR3 in amino acids: CASSVPDTDTQYF. Here the CDR3 DNA reads TGTGCCAGCAGCGTACCTGACACAGATACGCAGTATTTT.

The chain employs TRBV6-1 and TRBJ2-1; 11 bases map to TRBD2. The junction had 6 bases not matched to a gene; V was cut back by 3 bases and J by 8 bases. CDR1 is MNHNS, CDR2 SASEGT, per germline. This CDR3 is 15 amino acids long. DNA for the CDR3: TGTGCCAGCAGTGAGGCCACTAGCGGGAGTCATGAGCAGTTCTTC. It yields the protein CASSEATSGSHEQFF.

This clone has only one observation. The chain recombines TRBV9 with TRBJ2-5; D is unresolved. V dropped 0 bases and J dropped 2 bases, with 8 bases sitting between them. The CDR3 extends over 14 amino acids. Germline V gene lookup returns CDR1 SGDLS and CDR2 YYNGEE. DNA of the CDR3: TGTGCCAGCAGCGTAGGCACCCTACAAGAGACCCAGTACTTC. This gives the protein CASSVGTLQETQYF.

The J gene is TRBJ1-4, the V gene TRBV11-3; 8 bases map to TRBD1. Germline V gives CDR1 SGHNT, CDR2 YENEEA. With V trimmed by 6 bases and J by 8 bases, 5 bases remained unmatched. This CDR3 is built from 13 residues. The CDR3 DNA sequence: TGTGCCAGCAGTCTAACAGGGGGAGAAAAACTGTTTTTT. This gives the protein CASSLTGGEKLFF.

This chain connects TRBV2 to TRBJ2-4, with 8 bases aligning to TRBD2. Germline V gene sequence: CDR1 SNHLY, CDR2 FYNNEI. V trimming: 7 bases; J trimming: 5 bases; junction bases outside the gene matches: 7. The CDR3 runs 14 residues. CDR3 sequence: CASTSREGENIQYF. The CDR3 DNA sequence: TGTGCCAGCACGTCCCGGGAGGGAGAAAACATTCAGTACTTC.

The V gene is TRBV10-1, the J gene TRBJ2-1, with unresolved D. Trimming left V 6 bases short and J 9 bases short, with 24 bases between. This CDR3 is 16 amino acids long. Germline CDR1 WNHNN, CDR2 SYGVQD (reference sequence). CDR3 sequence (DNA): TGCGCCAGCAGAGCTCAAGCCGGGTGGGGAAGGGTTGAGCAGTTCTTC. It yields the protein CASRAQAGWGRVEQFF.

V gene TRBV5-4 combines with J gene TRBJ1-2; the D is unclear. Per the germline V gene, CDR1 is SGHNT and CDR2 is YYREEE (reference sequence). The CDR3 has 13 residues. Trimming pared 0 bases from V and 6 bases from J, leaving 9 bases between. The CDR3 loop reads CASSLAGSHGYTF. CDR3 bases: TGTGCCAGCAGCTTGGCCGGGAGCCATGGCTACACCTTC. Filled out from reference TRBV5-4 and TRBJ1-2, the complete variable domain reads ETGVTQSPTHLIKTRGQQVTLRCSSQSGHNTVSWYQQALGQGPQFIFQYYREEENGRGNFPPRFSGLQFPNYSSELNVNALELDDSALYLCASSLAGSHGYTFGSGTRLTVV.

This clone has only a few counts. The rearrangement uses TRBV4-1 and TRBJ2-1, with 9 bases lining up with TRBD2. V was clipped by 1 base and J by 7 bases; unmatched bases: 5. The germline V gene has CDR1 MGHRA and CDR2 YSYEKL. The CDR3 length is 15 residues. CDR3 DNA sequence: TGCGCCAGCAGCCAAGGAGCGGGAGGAGGGAATGAGCAGTTCTTC. This sequence encodes CASSQGAGGGNEQFF.

The rearrangement links TRBV11-3 to TRBJ2-7, with 8 nucleotides matching TRBD1. The V and J ends lost 5 bases and 5 bases, in that order; junction bases with no gene match: 14. The CDR3 runs to 16 residues. Per the germline V gene, CDR1 is SGHNT and CDR2 is YENEEA. In DNA form, the CDR3 reads TGTGCCAGCAGCCTGACTCGGACAGGGAGTACCGACGAGCAGTACTTC. Protein: CASSLTRTGSTDEQYF.

The rearrangement uses TRBV5-4 and TRBJ2-1; TRBD2 matches 8 bases. Germline V gene lookup returns CDR1 SGHNT and CDR2 YYREEE (reference sequence). This CDR3 contains 15 residues. Germline trimming cut 2 bases from V and 5 bases from J; bases unmatched to any gene: 6. The CDR3 sequence is CASSFKLAENNEQFF. The CDR3 DNA reads TGTGCCAGCAGCTTTAAACTAGCGGAAAACAATGAGCAGTTCTTC.

The rearrangement joins TRBV27 to TRBJ2-3; perhaps TRBD2 as D (6 bases). Germline V gene data show CDR1 as MNHEY and CDR2 as SMNVEV (reference sequence). This CDR3 has 15 amino acids. V dropped 2 bases and J dropped 11 bases, with 20 bases sitting between them. CDR3 DNA sequence: TGTGCCAGCAGTTTAAGGGTAGCGGCCGCCGGGGAGCAGTATTTT. As protein: CASSLRVAAAGEQYF.

The sample holds a few counts of this clone. The CDR3 DNA reads as TGTGCCAGCAGTTCTCGACAGGGGCGCTACAGATACAATGAGCAGTTCTTC. Translated, it gives CASSSRQGRYRYNEQFF. This chain connects TRBV27 to TRBJ2-1; 8 bases align to TRBD1. The CDR3 covers 17 residues. With V trimmed by 4 bases and J by 4 bases, 12 bases remained unmatched. Germline V CDR1 and CDR2: MNHEY, SMNVEV (reference sequence).

The genes are TRBV5-1 and TRBJ2-7, with a possible D match to TRBD2 (6 bases). Germline V gene data show CDR1 as SGHRS and CDR2 as YFSETQ. This CDR3 is built from 15 residues. Trimming removed 2 bases at V and 3 bases at J, with 15 bases between. CDR3 amino acids: CASSFMLSGVYEQYF. CDR3 nucleotide sequence: TGCGCCAGCAGCTTCATGCTATCGGGGGTCTACGAGCAGTACTTC. Full variable domain (rest looked up from reference TRBV5-1 and TRBJ2-7): KAGVTQTPRYLIKTRGQQVTLSCSPISGHRSVSWYQQTPGQGLQFLFEYFSETQRNKGNFPGRFSGRQFSNSRSEMNVSTLELGDSALYLCASSFMLSGVYEQYFGPGTRLTVT.

As for this clone: Other DNA sequences within the sample encode an identical CDR3. This chain uses TRBV5-1 with TRBJ2-1; no firm D call. The V gene's germline CDR1 is SGHRS and CDR2 YFSETQ. Trimming removed 0 bases at V and 7 bases at J, with 5 bases between. This CDR3 region has 12 residues. The CDR3 region is CASSLEVNEQFF. CDR3 in DNA: TGCGCCAGCAGCTTGGAAGTGAATGAGCAGTTCTTC.

This chain connects TRBV18 to TRBJ1-4, with TRBD1 matching 7 bases. The CDR3 is 15 amino acids. V lost 3 bases, J lost 5 bases, and 6 bases stayed unmatched. The germline gives CDR1 KGHSH, CDR2 LQKENI. CDR3 loop: CASSPRDSKNEKLFF. The CDR3 coding sequence is TGTGCCAGCTCACCCCGGGACAGTAAAAATGAAAAACTGTTTTTT.